This TCR beta chain was retrieved from a study of cytomegalovirus exposure and HLA in healthy donors. Findings of the study overall: Overall, around 160 TCR beta chains were annotated as cytomegalovirus-associated.

This clone showed up just a few times. Its specificity is not known. Vbeta (60) and Jbeta (13) primers were used in the PCR. The method was immunoSEQ multiplex PCR; TCRdb's version includes in-frame clones alone and lacks a portion of them. There are 200,000 to 250,000 clones in the sample; 79% occur only once, and around 1.7% lies in the top ten. Sequencing was carried out using PBMCs. This clonotype was sampled from a man aged 50 to 59 in good health and CMV-seronegative.

CDR3 amino acids: CASSVRGESIAEQYF. The CDR3 DNA is TGTGCCAGCAGCGTACGGGGGGAGTCAATCGCCGAGCAGTACTTC. The chain combines TRBV9 with TRBJ2-7, with 7 bases fitting TRBD2. The trim removed 1 base at V and 6 bases at J, leaving 10 bases unmatched. Germline lookup yields CDR1 SGDLS and CDR2 YYNGEE. The CDR3 has 15 amino acids.